The present entry profiles one T cell receptor (beta chain) with its context. Original processing notes: Counts of nucleated cells, estimated from reference gene primer amplification, were obtained. The assay was immunoSEQ multiplex PCR, and TCRdb's table has in-frame clones only and misses some. V and J calls plus clone size are reproduced from that table; the DNA served to infer D and trimming. The sample yields about 190,000 clones, roughly 89% seen once. The data belong to a study of blood T cell repertoires in COVID-19. Study-level information: Sites in the United States, Italy and Spain provided acute and convalescent COVID-19 samples.

There are 13 residues in the CDR3. Between the trimmed V and J ends, which lost 6 bases and 11 bases, there was a span of 19 bases. In germline, CDR1 is SNHLY, CDR2 FYNNEI. The sequence was collected from a man aged 35-49 years with acute or convalescent COVID-19. The rearrangement links TRBV2 to TRBJ1-1; D not resolved. The material sequenced was peripheral blood. The CDR3 loop is CASSAVPAQAAFF. The CDR3 DNA follows: TGTGCCAGCAGCGCTGTACCTGCTCAGGCGGCTTTCTTT.